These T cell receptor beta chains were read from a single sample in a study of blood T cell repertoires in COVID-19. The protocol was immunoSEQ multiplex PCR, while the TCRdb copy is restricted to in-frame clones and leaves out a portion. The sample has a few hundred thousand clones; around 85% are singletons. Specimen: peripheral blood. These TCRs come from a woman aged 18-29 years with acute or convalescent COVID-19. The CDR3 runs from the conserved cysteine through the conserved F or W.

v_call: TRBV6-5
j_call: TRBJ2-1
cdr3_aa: CATLEHHEQFF

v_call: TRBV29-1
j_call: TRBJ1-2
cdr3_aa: CSDGLHNYGYTF

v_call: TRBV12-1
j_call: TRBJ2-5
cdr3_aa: CASSPTQETQYF

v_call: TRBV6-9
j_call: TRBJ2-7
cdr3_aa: CASSYKATEYF

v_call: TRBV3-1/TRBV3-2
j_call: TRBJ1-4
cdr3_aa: CASSQTGTGSQWVFF

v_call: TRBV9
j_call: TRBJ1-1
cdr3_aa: CASSGGGITEAFF

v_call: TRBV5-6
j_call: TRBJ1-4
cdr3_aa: CASSSVGRNEKLFF

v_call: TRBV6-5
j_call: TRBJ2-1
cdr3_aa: CASSLGDTIYNEQFF

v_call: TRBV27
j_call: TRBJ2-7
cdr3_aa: CASSLYSSSYEQYF

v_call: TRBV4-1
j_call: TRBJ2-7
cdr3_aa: CASSQEGQGSYEQYF

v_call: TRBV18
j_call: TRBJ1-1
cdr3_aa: CASSPLTGGSAEAFF

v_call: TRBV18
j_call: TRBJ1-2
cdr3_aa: CASSRQGADYGYTF

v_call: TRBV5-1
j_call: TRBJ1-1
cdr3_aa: CASSLAGGNTEAFF

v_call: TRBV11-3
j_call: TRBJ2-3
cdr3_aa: CASSPTGGSDTQYF

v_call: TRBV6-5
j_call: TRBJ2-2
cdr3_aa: CASSYRLAGIGGELFF

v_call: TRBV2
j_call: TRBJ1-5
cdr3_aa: CASSDLHKDSPQHF

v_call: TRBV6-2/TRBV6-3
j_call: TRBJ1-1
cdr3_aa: CASSEQRGGSTEAFF